This T cell receptor beta chain was captured in a study of T cell responses to AZD1222 COVID-19 vaccine. Study conclusions and caveats: Per reports, nearly half of all spike-specific TCRs target regions that are unmutated in variants.

The V end was cut by 0 bases, the J end by 9 bases, with 11 bases between. The CDR3 has 13 amino acids. Germline-derived CDR1 and CDR2 are SGHNT and YENEEA. TCRdb keeps only in-frame clones here, not all; method: immunoSEQ multiplex PCR. The sample yields approximately 140,000 clones, 75% to 95% seen once. Turning to this clone: Antigen: not known.

The sequenced sample was peripheral blood, obtained on day 0 of AZD1222 vaccination. The chain combines TRBV11-3 with TRBJ1-1; D possibly corresponds to TRBD1 (5 bases). The clonotype was recovered from an adult in good health. The CDR3 bases are TGTGCCAGCAGCTTAGATCGGGGGGGGAAAGCTTTCTTT. This translates into CASSLDRGGKAFF.